This TCR beta chain was obtained from a study of cytomegalovirus exposure and HLA in healthy donors. General study points: Among TCR beta chains, those listed as cytomegalovirus-associated numbered over 150. Looking again later, the authors saw that most CMV-associated TCR beta chains seemed HLA-restricted.

Concerning this clone: Its target is not known.

From germline, CDR1 is MNHEY and CDR2 SVGAGI. Trimming shortened V by 4 bases and J by 0 bases, and 13 bases separated the two germline ends. This CDR3 region has 15 residues. PCR was performed using 60 Vbeta and 13 Jbeta primers. TCRdb's copy holds only in-frame clones and misses some; the assay was immunoSEQ multiplex PCR. The sample has approximately 150,000 clones; around three quarters are singletons. The sample comprised PBMCs. This clonotype originated in a woman in her 40s in good health and CMV-seronegative. The chain recombines TRBV6-5 with TRBJ2-7; tentatively, D is TRBD1 (6 bases). Here the CDR3 DNA reads TGTGCCAGCAGTTCCCCCCCGACAGGCTCCTACGAGCAGTACTTC. Translation: CASSSPPTGSYEQYF.